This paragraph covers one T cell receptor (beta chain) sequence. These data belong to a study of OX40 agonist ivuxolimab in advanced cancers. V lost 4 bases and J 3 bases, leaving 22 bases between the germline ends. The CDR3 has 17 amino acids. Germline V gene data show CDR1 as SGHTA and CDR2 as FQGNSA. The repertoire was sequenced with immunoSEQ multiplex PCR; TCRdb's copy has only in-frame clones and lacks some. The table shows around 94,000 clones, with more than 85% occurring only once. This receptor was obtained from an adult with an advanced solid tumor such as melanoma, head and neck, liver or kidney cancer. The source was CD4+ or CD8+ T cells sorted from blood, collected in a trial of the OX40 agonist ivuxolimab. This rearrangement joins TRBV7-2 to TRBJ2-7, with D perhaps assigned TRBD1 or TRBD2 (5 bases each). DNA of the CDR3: TGTGCCAGCAGCTCTTCGGGACCACCCCCTCAATACTACGAGCAGTACTTC. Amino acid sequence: CASSSSGPPPQYYEQYF.